The TCR beta chain described here comes from a study of cytomegalovirus exposure and HLA in healthy donors. Study summary: The Caucasian-associated ancestry cluster held 65% to 90% of approximately 400 genotyped donors. Study observations and caveats: Rare sequences made up most TCRs, while some public TCRs were found in many donors. The study carried out a later analysis of TCR beta sequences. It associated around 17,000 of them with specific HLA alleles at a false discovery rate of 0.05.

As for this clone: Its cognate antigen is unknown.

The primer mix had 60 Vbeta and 13 Jbeta primers. Libraries were prepared by immunoSEQ multiplex PCR; TCRdb keeps only in-frame clonotypes and omits some of them. The sample has more than 200,000 clones, roughly four fifths seen once. V was clipped by 8 bases and J by 7 bases, with 11 bases between them. CDR1 and CDR2 (germline): LNHDA, SQIVND (reference sequence). The CDR3 is made up of 12 amino acids. The V gene is TRBV19, the J gene TRBJ2-2, with TRBD2 as a possible D gene (5 bases). The source material was PBMCs. The sequence was obtained from a girl aged 2 to 10 in good health and CMV-seronegative. The CDR3 protein is CASGPEGGELFF. The DNA for the CDR3 is TGTGCCAGTGGGCCCGAGGGCGGGGAGCTGTTTTTT.